A selection of T cell receptor beta chains follows, all from one sample in a study of T cell changes during pregnancy in multiple sclerosis. Using immunoSEQ multiplex PCR, the repertoire was profiled, and TCRdb retains in-frame clones only, with some absent. The table records tens of thousands of clones, about nine tenths of them present only once. The material sequenced was peripheral blood, taken before pregnancy. These receptors came from a female donor with multiple sclerosis, enrolled in a pregnancy study. Both conserved end residues are part of each CDR3. A D gene is named only where the DNA matches it firmly. The listing skips clone size in some rows; elsewhere it reads once, few, many or a size class.

J,D,size,V,CDR3,DNA
TRBJ2-3,TRBD1,NA,TRBV5-1,CASSLGRLPGQLTSTDTQYF,TGCGCCAGCAGCTTGGGGCGCCTTCCGGGACAGCTTACCAGCACAGATACGCAGTATTTT
TRBJ2-1,NA,NA,TRBV6-5,CASSLDFSYNEQFF,TGTGCCAGCAGCCTAGACTTCTCCTACAATGAGCAGTTCTTC
TRBJ1-1,NA,NA,TRBV6-5,CASVGRLSTEAFF,TGTGCCAGCGTAGGCAGGTTGAGCACTGAAGCTTTCTTT
TRBJ1-2,NA,NA,TRBV19,CASSRGVGVRGYTF,TGTGCCAGTAGTAGGGGGGTCGGGGTGAGAGGCTACACCTTC
TRBJ2-1,TRBD1,NA,TRBV6-5,CASSYGQGYEQFF,TGTGCCAGCAGTTACGGACAGGGGTATGAGCAGTTCTTC
TRBJ2-5,TRBD2,many,TRBV19,CASSRTSGSLETQYF,TGTGCCAGTAGCCGGACTAGCGGGAGTCTTGAGACCCAGTACTTC
TRBJ2-1,NA,NA,TRBV5-1,CASSLGLAGTGEQFF,TGCGCCAGCAGCTTGGGGCTAGCGGGGACAGGCGAGCAGTTCTTC
TRBJ2-5,TRBD2,NA,TRBV7-9,CASSSGLAGLQETQYF,TGTGCCAGCAGCTCTGGACTAGCGGGGCTCCAAGAGACCCAGTACTTC
TRBJ1-1,TRBD1,NA,TRBV7-9,CASSLGRGWGNTEAFF,TGTGCCAGCAGCTTAGGCAGGGGGTGGGGGAACACTGAAGCTTTCTTT
TRBJ1-1,NA,few,TRBV7-9,CASSLRGVNTEAFF,TGTGCCAGCAGTCTACGAGGAGTGAACACTGAAGCTTTCTTT
TRBJ2-5,TRBD1,NA,TRBV4-1,CASSQQDREWTQYF,TGCGCCAGCAGCCAGCAGGACAGGGAATGGACCCAGTACTTC
TRBJ2-3,TRBD2,NA,TRBV19,CASSWARGGRGTDTQYF,TGTGCCAGTAGTTGGGCTCGCGGCGGGAGGGGCACAGATACGCAGTATTTT
TRBJ2-3,TRBD1,NA,TRBV5-1,CASSLSGQTTDTQYF,TGCGCCAGCAGCCTATCGGGACAGACCACAGATACGCAGTATTTT
TRBJ1-2,NA,few,TRBV19,CATGGAGTYGYTF,TGTGCCACCGGGGGGGCAGGGACCTATGGCTACACCTTC
TRBJ2-7,NA,NA,TRBV5-1,CASSLGGTAGTYEQYF,TGCGCCAGCAGCTTGGGGGGCACGGCAGGGACCTACGAGCAGTACTTC
TRBJ2-2,TRBD1,NA,TRBV7-3,CASSPATGVNTGELFF,TGTGCCAGCAGTCCCGCCACAGGGGTCAACACCGGGGAGCTGTTTTTT
TRBJ2-2,NA,NA,TRBV19,CASSEDLQNTGELFF,TGTGCCAGTAGTGAGGATCTTCAGAACACCGGGGAGCTGTTTTTT
TRBJ1-6,TRBD1,NA,TRBV27,CASSLSRGGQSPLHF,TGTGCCAGCAGTTTATCGCGAGGGGGCCAATCACCCCTCCACTTT
TRBJ1-2,NA,NA,TRBV30,CAWSATTGSQRYTF,TGTGCCTGGAGTGCTACAACAGGGAGTCAACGCTACACCTTC
TRBJ2-7,NA,NA,TRBV5-3,CARSLRSTRSNF,TGTGCCAGAAGCTTGAGGTCGACTAGGTCGAACTTC
TRBJ2-3,TRBD2,NA,TRBV7-9,CASSVDLAGVQYF,TGTGCCAGCAGCGTAGACCTAGCGGGAGTGCAGTATTTT
TRBJ2-3,TRBD1,NA,TRBV18,CASSDQDRGNYLSPLHTDTQYF,TGTGCCAGCTCCGACCAGGACAGGGGGAACTATTTATCCCCCTTACACACAGATACGCAGTATTTT
TRBJ2-2,NA,NA,TRBV6-5,CASSFSPGELFF,TGTGCCAGCAGTTTTAGCCCCGGGGAGCTGTTTTTT
TRBJ1-2,NA,NA,TRBV25-1,CASSNSGARRNYGYTF,TGTGCCAGCAGTAATTCAGGGGCCCGTAGGAACTATGGCTACACCTTC
TRBJ1-1,NA,NA,TRBV7-6,CASSLQRQGTEAFF,TGTGCCAGCAGCTTACAGAGGCAGGGGACTGAAGCTTTCTTT
TRBJ2-6,NA,NA,TRBV29-1,CSVESEGQNSGANVLTF,TGCAGCGTTGAGTCCGAAGGACAGAATTCTGGGGCCAACGTCCTGACTTTC
TRBJ1-4,TRBD1,once,TRBV5-6,CASSLEVLGTANNEKLFF,TGTGCCAGCAGCTTGGAAGTTCTCGGGACAGCTAATAATGAAAAACTGTTTTTT
TRBJ1-6,NA,NA,TRBV30,CAWSVANSPLHF,TGTGCCTGGAGTGTAGCTAATTCACCCCTCCACTTT
TRBJ2-3,NA,NA,TRBV2,CASSYSDTQYF,TGTGCCAGTTCTTATTCCGATACGCAGTATTTT
TRBJ1-2,NA,once,TRBV27,CASSLSTTGLVGYTF,TGTGCCAGCAGTTTATCAACCACAGGGTTGGTTGGCTACACCTTC
TRBJ2-3,NA,once,TRBV6-1,CASSEAPSGGDTQYF,TGTGCCAGCAGTGAAGCACCGAGTGGGGGGGATACGCAGTATTTT